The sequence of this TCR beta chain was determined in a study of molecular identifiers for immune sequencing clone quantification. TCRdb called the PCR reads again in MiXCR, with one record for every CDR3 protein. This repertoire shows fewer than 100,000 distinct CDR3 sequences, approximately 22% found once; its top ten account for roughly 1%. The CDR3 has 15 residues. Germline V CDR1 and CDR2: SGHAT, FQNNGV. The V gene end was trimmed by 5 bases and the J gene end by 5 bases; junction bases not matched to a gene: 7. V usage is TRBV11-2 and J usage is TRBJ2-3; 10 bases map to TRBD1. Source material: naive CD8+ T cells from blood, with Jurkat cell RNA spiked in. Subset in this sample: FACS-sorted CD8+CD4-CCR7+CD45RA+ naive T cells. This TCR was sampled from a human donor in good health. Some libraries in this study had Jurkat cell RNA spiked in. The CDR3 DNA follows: TGTGCCAGCAGCCAGGACAGGGGGATGGTAGATACGCAGTATTTT. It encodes CASSQDRGMVDTQYF.